This is a list of T cell receptor beta chains from one sample in a study of blood T cells in healthy people across ages. One entry per CDR3 protein, called by TCRdb with MiXCR from the 5' RACE reads. This table holds around 800,000 distinct CDR3 sequences, 20% to 30% found once. These sequences were also reported in another study, on T cells of mothers and their children.

Sample: blood. Receptor source: a boy aged 10-17 years in good health. Each CDR3 is given without its conserved first and last residue. Not every row has a clone size; where given, it reads once, few, many or a size class.

clone size: few
J gene: TRBJ2-5
V gene: TRBV18
CDR3 protein: ASSPNIGTAETQY

clone size: few
J gene: TRBJ1-1
V gene: TRBV6-6
CDR3 protein: ASTRLSGRSDTEAF

clone size: few
J gene: .
V gene: TRBV4-1
CDR3 protein: ASSQEGQAPYEQY

clone size: few
J gene: TRBJ2-1
V gene: TRBV7-9
CDR3 protein: ASSLGQDRQF

clone size: .
J gene: TRBJ2-6
V gene: TRBV7-2
CDR3 protein: ASSQGRANVLT

clone size: many
J gene: TRBJ2-1
V gene: TRBV12-3/TRBV12-4
CDR3 protein: ASGSPYGSHEQF

clone size: .
J gene: .
V gene: TRBV25-1
CDR3 protein: ASSMGEGVFYEQY

clone size: few
J gene: TRBJ2-7
V gene: TRBV7-8
CDR3 protein: ASSFPSLKYEQY

clone size: few
J gene: TRBJ1-5
V gene: TRBV5-6
CDR3 protein: ASSWWGGNQPQH

clone size: .
J gene: TRBJ2-6
V gene: TRBV18
CDR3 protein: ASSNSLAGANVLT

clone size: .
J gene: TRBJ2-5
V gene: TRBV10-3
CDR3 protein: AISESSGSLQETQY

clone size: few
J gene: TRBJ1-2
V gene: TRBV9
CDR3 protein: ASSSHVPGYT

clone size: few
J gene: TRBJ1-1
V gene: TRBV3-1
CDR3 protein: ASSQAADNTEAF

clone size: .
J gene: TRBJ2-7
V gene: TRBV20-1
CDR3 protein: SAKLAGGSYEQY

clone size: .
J gene: TRBJ1-5
V gene: TRBV7-9
CDR3 protein: ASSPETAPGGPQH

clone size: few
J gene: TRBJ2-3
V gene: TRBV9
CDR3 protein: ASSPGTGLADTQY

clone size: .
J gene: TRBJ2-4
V gene: TRBV10-2
CDR3 protein: ASSEFETLAKNIQY

clone size: .
J gene: TRBJ1-1
V gene: TRBV28
CDR3 protein: ASSSGWGGGTEAF

clone size: .
J gene: TRBJ1-1
V gene: TRBV20-1
CDR3 protein: SARAPGTGGNTEAF

clone size: .
J gene: TRBJ2-7
V gene: TRBV9
CDR3 protein: ASSVLAGTTYEQY

clone size: many
J gene: TRBJ2-5
V gene: TRBV5-5
CDR3 protein: ASSFHRETQY

clone size: few
J gene: TRBJ1-4
V gene: TRBV12-3/TRBV12-4
CDR3 protein: ASSLMDEKLF

clone size: few
J gene: .
V gene: TRBV7-9
CDR3 protein: ASSLVGSSGEQY

clone size: few
J gene: TRBJ1-1
V gene: TRBV7-8
CDR3 protein: ASSPRPGQHLEAF

clone size: .
J gene: TRBJ1-2
V gene: TRBV6-1
CDR3 protein: AGRQGGWYGYT

clone size: few
J gene: TRBJ2-1
V gene: TRBV6-5
CDR3 protein: ASSYSSLGDNEQF

clone size: .
J gene: TRBJ2-3
V gene: TRBV4-1
CDR3 protein: ASSLRLLTTDTQY

clone size: .
J gene: TRBJ2-5
V gene: TRBV12-3/TRBV12-4
CDR3 protein: ASSLNSQPQETQY

clone size: .
J gene: TRBJ1-2
V gene: TRBV7-2
CDR3 protein: ASSLGRGENYGYT

clone size: once
J gene: TRBJ2-7
V gene: TRBV12-3/TRBV12-4
CDR3 protein: ASGLGQGLYEQY

clone size: .
J gene: TRBJ2-7
V gene: TRBV3-1
CDR3 protein: ASSQGGTIYEQY

clone size: .
J gene: TRBJ2-7
V gene: TRBV5-6
CDR3 protein: ASSIGTSGYEQY

clone size: .
J gene: TRBJ1-5
V gene: TRBV29-1
CDR3 protein: SCRGASNQPQH

clone size: few
J gene: TRBJ2-2
V gene: TRBV4-3
CDR3 protein: ASSQEFGPGELF

clone size: .
J gene: TRBJ2-5
V gene: TRBV7-6
CDR3 protein: ASTSEGQGGRETQY

clone size: .
J gene: TRBJ2-2
V gene: TRBV6-1
CDR3 protein: ASSHYLGETSGGNTGELF

clone size: .
J gene: TRBJ1-1
V gene: TRBV20-1
CDR3 protein: SASEVWGGPGVNTEAF

clone size: .
J gene: TRBJ1-2
V gene: TRBV4-2
CDR3 protein: ASSPGTGGVGGYT

clone size: .
J gene: TRBJ2-1
V gene: TRBV3-1
CDR3 protein: ASSPGPGAAYNEQF

clone size: few
J gene: TRBJ2-5
V gene: TRBV20-1
CDR3 protein: SARLIPETQY